The 3 T cell receptor beta chains given below trace back to one sample, sequenced in a study of T cell responses to AZD1222 COVID-19 vaccine. Only in-frame clones appear in the TCRdb table, and some are missing; sequencing was by immunoSEQ multiplex PCR. The sample carries about 83,000 clones, roughly 86% recorded once. Sequenced material: peripheral blood, taken on day 0 of AZD1222 vaccination. The source of these receptors is an adult in good health.

This chain links TRBV18 with TRBJ2-5; 10 nucleotides align to TRBD2. The germline CDR1 and CDR2 sequences are KGHSH and LQKENI. CDR3 size: 15 residues. V gave up 6 bases and J gave up 7 bases; unmatched junction bases: 11. The CDR3 here is CASSPGTSVSGTQYF. The CDR3, as DNA: TGTGCCAGCTCCCCTGGGACTAGCGTCTCCGGGACCCAGTACTTC.

This chain connects TRBV7-9 to TRBJ2-7; D perhaps matches TRBD1 (5 bases). CDR1 and CDR2 from the germline V gene are SEHNR and FQNEAQ (reference sequence). There are 14 residues in the CDR3. Trimming stripped 1 base from V and 2 bases from J, with 9 bases between. Written as DNA, the CDR3 is TGTGCCAGCAGCTTAGGACAGCGTCCCTACGAGCAGTACTTC. Encoded protein: CASSLGQRPYEQYF.

The chain is built from TRBV30 and TRBJ1-2; D not resolved. V was cut by 3 bases and J by 6 bases, with 8 bases left in between. The length of the CDR3 is 11 residues. The germline CDR1 and CDR2 sequences are GTSNPN and SVGIG (reference sequence). The CDR3: CAWRLLDGYTF. CDR3 nucleotides: TGTGCCTGGAGACTCTTGGATGGCTACACCTTC.